Below, 21 T cell receptor beta chains from the same sample are listed, as sequenced in a study of CD8+CD57+ T cells in acquired aplastic anemia. The use of genomic DNA as template underpinned the TCR beta VDJ and CDR3 profiling. TCRdb ran MiXCR on the reads and lists one entry per CDR3 protein. There are approximately 270,000 distinct CDR3 sequences in the sample; roughly 50% occur only once, and 6.5% to 10% lies in the top ten. The sequenced sample consisted of sorted CD4+, CD8+, or CD8+CD57+ T cells (not recorded which) from PBMCs. Source of these receptors: a human donor with severe aplastic anemia or a healthy control (not recorded which).

The chain joins TRBV7-3 to TRBJ2-2, with 8 bases that match TRBD1. J was trimmed by 6 bases and V by 5 bases; bases with no gene match: 8. This CDR3 comprises 15 residues. Germline V lookup: CDR1 SGHTA, CDR2 FQGTGA. The CDR3 DNA reads TGTGCCAGCAGCCCGATTACACAGGGGGCCGGGGAGCTGTTTTTT. Translated: CASSPITQGAGELFF.

Of note for this clonotype: This may come from a read error, since a much larger clone is one base off. This chain joins TRBV19 and TRBJ1-1, with a possible D match to TRBD1 (5 bases). CDR3 size: 13 residues. Germline loops: CDR1 LNHDA, CDR2 SQIVND (reference sequence). The CDR3 is CASSMLGGTGAFF. CDR3 DNA sequence: TGTGCCAGTAGTATGTTGGGAGGGACTGGAGCTTTCTTT.

The rearrangement links TRBV7-2 to TRBJ2-1; D uncertain. V was pared by 0 bases and J by 4 bases, with 7 bases between. Germline assignment: CDR1 SGHTA and CDR2 FQGNSA. The CDR3 spans 14 residues. CDR3 nucleotide sequence: TGTGCCAGCAGCTTAGCGGAAATGTACAATGAGCAGTTCTTC. This sequence encodes CASSLAEMYNEQFF.

The sample holds many counts of this clonotype. This chain joins TRBV4-3 and TRBJ1-2; TRBD1 is a possible D gene (5 bases). Trimming removed 0 bases from V and 0 bases from J, with 17 bases in between. The V gene's germline CDR1 is LGHNA and CDR2 YSLEER. The CDR3 contains 18 residues. The CDR3 loop is CASSQDPARQQPNYGYTF. Here the CDR3 DNA reads TGCGCCAGCAGCCAAGATCCGGCCAGACAGCAACCTAACTATGGCTACACCTTC.

This clonotype was picked up many times. V and J are TRBV11-2 and TRBJ2-4, with a tentative D call TRBD1 (6 bases). V was cut by 5 bases and J by 0 bases, with 17 bases left in between. The CDR3 loop spans 17 amino acids. In germline, CDR1 is SGHAT, CDR2 FQNNGV. This CDR3 reads CASSQSPGHLAKNIQYF. For the CDR3, the DNA is TGTGCCAGCAGCCAAAGTCCGGGACACCTAGCCAAAAACATTCAGTACTTC.

The chain is built from TRBV20-1 and TRBJ1-5; D remains unclear. The CDR3 runs 15 residues. The ends were cut back, 5 bases at V and 1 base at J, with 15 bases in the middle. The germline V gene has CDR1 DFQATT and CDR2 SNEGSKA (reference sequence). This CDR3 reads CSAPRAAVSNQPQHF. The CDR3 nucleotides are TGCAGTGCTCCACGAGCGGCGGTAAGCAATCAGCCCCAGCATTTT.

This rearrangement joins TRBV2 to TRBJ2-7; tentatively, D is TRBD2 (6 bases). V was cut by 8 bases and J by 3 bases, with 20 bases left in between. This CDR3 has 15 residues. CDR1 is SNHLY and CDR2 is FYNNEI in the germline V gene. The CDR3 DNA reads TGTGCCAGCTCAGGAGTGGAGGGAAGGCTCTACGAGCAGTACTTC. Translation: CASSGVEGRLYEQYF.

At least ten counts were recorded for this clonotype. The CDR3 protein is CASSFGGNENTEAFF. In DNA form, the CDR3 reads TGTGCCAGCAGCTTCGGAGGGAATGAGAACACTGAAGCTTTCTTT. The chain is built from TRBV5-8 and TRBJ1-1; D not resolved. Germline V gene lookup returns CDR1 SGHTS and CDR2 YDEGEE. The CDR3 is 15 amino acids. Trimming removed 2 bases from V and 1 base from J, with 12 bases in between.

With respect to this clonotype: Germline and junction disagree at one end, which may indicate a read error. CDR3 nucleotide sequence: TGTTCCAGCAGCCAAGAACTCGCCCAGGGCTACGAGCAGTACTTC. It is translated as CSSSQELAQGYEQYF. The V gene is TRBV4-2, the J gene TRBJ2-7; maybe TRBD1 (5 bases). The CDR3 totals 15 residues. The germline CDR1 and CDR2 sequences are LGHNA and YNFKEQ.

This chain links TRBV20-1 with TRBJ2-7, with D possibly TRBD1 on 6 matching bases. Germline loops: CDR1 DFQATT, CDR2 SNEGSKA (reference sequence). V lost 6 bases to trimming and J lost 1 base, with 13 bases between them. CDR3 length: 13 residues. The CDR3 coding sequence is TGCAGTGCGGATTACAGGGATTCCTACGAGCAGTACTTC. Amino acids: CSADYRDSYEQYF.

This clonotype was counted a few times. The chain has TRBV6-1 and TRBJ2-1, with D perhaps assigned TRBD1 or TRBD2 (5 bases each). There are 19 residues in the CDR3. With 8 bases removed from V and 9 bases from J, the gap between germline ends came to 35 bases. The germline V gene encodes CDR1 MNHNS and CDR2 SASEGT. The CDR3 coding sequence is TGTGCCAGCCGGGTTTGGAGTGAGGGGCGCATCCCTCTTGGTGGTGAGCAGTTCTTC. Translated: CASRVWSEGRIPLGGEQFF.

This clonotype was found a few times. A single base separates this from a much larger clone, so it may be a read error. The V call is TRBV5-1, the J call TRBJ2-7; no clear D gene. This CDR3 region has 13 residues. In germline, CDR1 is SGHRS, CDR2 YFSETQ. The DNA for the CDR3 is TGCGCCAGCGGCTTGCAAGTATCCTACGAGCAGTACTTC. It translates to CASGLQVSYEQYF. Combining the CDR3 with reference TRBV5-1 and TRBJ2-7 gives the whole variable domain KAGVTQTPRYLIKTRGQQVTLSCSPISGHRSVSWYQQTPGQGLQFLFEYFSETQRNKGNFPGRFSGRQFSNSRSEMNVSTLELGDSALYLCASGLQVSYEQYFGPGTRLTVT.

About this clonotype itself: This may be a read error, as it is one base from a much larger clone. The chain is built from TRBV6-6 and TRBJ2-7; D is perhaps TRBD1 (6 bases). The CDR3 consists of 14 residues. The germline V gene has CDR1 MNHNY and CDR2 SVGAGI (reference sequence). V was shortened by 2 bases and J by 7 bases, with 15 bases between the two germline ends. In DNA, the CDR3 is TGTGCCAGCAGTTACGGGGGCCGCTACAATGAGCAGTACTTC. Amino acids: CASSYGGRYNEQYF.

The CDR3 nucleotides read TGTGCCAGCAGTGTGCCCGGCGGGGTGGGTGAAAAACTGTTTTTT. It yields the protein CASSVPGGVGEKLFF. V usage is TRBV2 and J usage is TRBJ1-4; D unclear. V lost 4 bases and J lost 7, with 16 bases in between. The CDR3 has 15 residues. Germline assignment: CDR1 SNHLY and CDR2 FYNNEI.

V gene TRBV11-2 combines with J gene TRBJ2-1; D is undetermined. Trimming stripped 3 bases from V and 0 bases from J, with 9 bases between. Germline V gives CDR1 SGHAT, CDR2 FQNNGV. The CDR3 totals 15 residues. The CDR3 coding sequence is TGTGCCAGCAGCTTTCCCGTAACCTCCTACAATGAGCAGTTCTTC. It translates to CASSFPVTSYNEQFF.

The gene calls are TRBV7-2 and TRBJ2-7, with D possibly matching TRBD1 (6 bases). From germline, CDR1 is SGHTA and CDR2 FQGNSA. The CDR3 has 17 residues. Trimming took off 5 bases at V and 3 bases at J, with 23 bases between the two ends. The chain's CDR3 is CASSPTGGQGKLYEQYF. The CDR3 DNA reads as TGTGCCAGCAGCCCAACCGGTGGGCAGGGGAAGCTCTACGAGCAGTACTTC. The full variable domain, in which reference TRBV7-2 and TRBJ2-7 provide the parts outside the CDR3, is GAGVSQSPSNKVTEKGKDVELRCDPISGHTALYWYRQSLGQGLEFLIYFQGNSAPDKSGLPSDRFSAERTGGSVSTLTIQRTQQEDSAVYLCASSPTGGQGKLYEQYFGPGTRLTVT.

This clonotype has a count of ten or more. V and J are TRBV25-1 and TRBJ1-6, with D perhaps matching TRBD1 (5 bases). There are 16 residues in the CDR3. Germline CDR1 MGHDK, CDR2 SYGVNS. With 6 bases removed from V and 11 bases from J, the gap between germline ends came to 23 bases. For the CDR3, the DNA is TGTGCCAGCAGCACCACTAGCGGAGGGGTCTGGGCACCCCTCCACTTT. This sequence encodes CASSTTSGGVWAPLHF.

This clonotype was seen only a few times. V usage is TRBV7-8 and J usage is TRBJ2-5; D assignment may be TRBD1 or TRBD2 (6 bases each). The V and J ends lost 4 bases and 1 base respectively, with 7 bases between them. CDR3 size: 13 residues. The germline gives CDR1 SGHVS, CDR2 FQNEAQ. The CDR3 nucleotides read TGTGCCAGCAGCTGGGGGGCCCAAGAGACCCAGTACTTC. Translating gives CASSWGAQETQYF.

This chain connects TRBV5-1 to TRBJ2-7; D might be TRBD1 (6 bases). The CDR3 length is 13 residues. Germline CDR1 and CDR2: SGHRS and YFSETQ. Trimming pared 0 bases from V and 10 bases from J, leaving 14 bases between. The CDR3 sequence: CASSLDGGARQYF. DNA for the CDR3: TGCGCCAGCAGCTTGGATGGGGGCGCTCGACAGTACTTC.

This chain connects TRBV11-2 to TRBJ1-2, with D uncertain. CDR1 SGHAT and CDR2 FQNNGV come from the germline V gene. The CDR3 extends over 14 amino acids. Trimming stripped 4 bases from V and 2 bases from J, with 11 bases between. The CDR3 here is CASSSSTENYGYTF. DNA for the CDR3: TGTGCCAGCAGCTCGTCTACAGAGAACTATGGCTACACCTTC.

The chain combines TRBV19 with TRBJ1-1; weak D call: TRBD1 (6 bases). The CDR3 has 14 amino acids. In germline, CDR1 is LNHDA, CDR2 SQIVND (reference sequence). With 4 bases removed from V and 6 bases from J, the gap between germline ends came to 15 bases. CDR3 DNA sequence: TGTGCCAGTAGTAAAGGGGGATTATATGCTGAAGCTTTCTTT. Protein sequence: CASSKGGLYAEAFF.